This TCR beta chain was identified during a study of T cells after yellow fever vaccination. Whole-study findings and limits: High-abundance clonotypes from the bulk population could contaminate FACS-sorted repertoires. Most clones from primary vaccination resurfaced after the booster (approximately 95% CD4, over 75% CD8). Just a small share of clonotypes turned up in the CD4 compartment as well as the CD8 compartment.

The CDR3 has 13 amino acids. Trimming pared 2 bases from V and 7 bases from J, leaving 9 bases between. Germline V gives CDR1 MNHNY, CDR2 SVGAGI (reference sequence). Making TCR cDNA involved 5'RACE template switching, which added UMIs and a universal primer site. TCRdb independently ran MiXCR on the 5' RACE reads; one entry per CDR3 protein. The data contain under 200,000 distinct CDR3 sequences, roughly 11% of them singletons. This clonotype was seen repeatedly, ten times or more. Its antigen remains unknown. The genes are TRBV6-6 and TRBJ1-5; D perhaps matches TRBD1 (5 bases). The source was CD8+ T cells sorted from PBMCs, collected 15 days after the yellow fever booster vaccination. The TCR was taken from a young man who received the YFV17D yellow fever vaccine. For the CDR3, the DNA is TGTGCCAGCAGTTACGTGGGGACGCAGCCCCAGCATTTT. Protein sequence: CASSYVGTQPQHF.